A selection of T cell receptor beta chains follows, all from one sample in a study of ipilimumab plus nivolumab after autologous stem cell transplantation. Measured with immunoSEQ multiplex PCR; TCRdb has only the in-frame clones, and not every one. The sample carries about 16,000 clones, over 60% recorded once. Sample: PBMCs, taken in a trial of ipilimumab plus nivolumab as post-transplant consolidation. These receptors all stem from a male donor with diffuse large B-cell lymphoma. Both conserved end residues are part of each CDR3. The order of the fields is clone size, D gene, J gene, CDR3 length, V gene, CDR3 protein, CDR3 DNA. D genes are given only for firm matches. Clone size, where shown, is once, few, many, or a class for clones that have expanded.

clone_size: -
d_call: TRBD2
j_call: TRBJ2-3
cdr3_length: 17
v_call: TRBV29-1
cdr3_aa: CSVEGGWAGGLTDTQYF
cdr3_nt: TGCAGCGTTGAAGGAGGTTGGGCGGGAGGTTTAACAGATACGCAGTATTTT

clone_size: -
d_call: TRBD2
j_call: TRBJ2-3
cdr3_length: 15
v_call: TRBV5-1
cdr3_aa: CASSSPSGSTDTQYF
cdr3_nt: TGCGCCAGCAGCTCTCCTAGCGGGAGCACAGATACGCAGTATTTT

clone_size: -
d_call: TRBD2
j_call: TRBJ2-7
cdr3_length: 15
v_call: TRBV9
cdr3_aa: CASSAGAAGGYEQYF
cdr3_nt: TGTGCCAGCAGCGCCGGGGCAGCGGGGGGTTACGAGCAGTACTTC

clone_size: -
d_call: TRBD1
j_call: TRBJ1-6
cdr3_length: 15
v_call: TRBV5-1
cdr3_aa: CASSPGGAGGPPLHF
cdr3_nt: TGCGCCAGCAGCCCGGGGGGCGCAGGGGGTCCACCCCTCCACTTT

clone_size: -
d_call: -
j_call: TRBJ1-5
cdr3_length: 16
v_call: TRBV19
cdr3_aa: CASSGGQGVLNQPQHF
cdr3_nt: TGTGCCAGTAGTGGGGGGCAGGGCGTGTTGAATCAGCCCCAGCATTTT

clone_size: -
d_call: -
j_call: TRBJ2-3
cdr3_length: 15
v_call: TRBV30
cdr3_aa: CAWSVGHLSTDTQYF
cdr3_nt: TGTGCCTGGAGTGTGGGACATCTGAGCACAGATACGCAGTATTTT

clone_size: -
d_call: -
j_call: TRBJ2-3
cdr3_length: 14
v_call: TRBV19
cdr3_aa: CASMRARGTDTQYF
cdr3_nt: TGTGCCAGTATGAGGGCCCGGGGCACAGATACGCAGTATTTT

clone_size: -
d_call: TRBD1
j_call: TRBJ1-1
cdr3_length: 12
v_call: TRBV29-1
cdr3_aa: CSAGQGGGEAFF
cdr3_nt: TGCAGCGCGGGACAGGGGGGAGGTGAAGCTTTCTTT

clone_size: -
d_call: TRBD1
j_call: TRBJ1-2
cdr3_length: 16
v_call: TRBV29-1
cdr3_aa: CSVGGQGVGYSYGYTF
cdr3_nt: TGCAGCGTTGGAGGACAGGGGGTAGGGTACAGCTATGGCTACACCTTC

clone_size: -
d_call: TRBD2
j_call: TRBJ2-5
cdr3_length: 14
v_call: TRBV2
cdr3_aa: CASSDRTSGETQYF
cdr3_nt: TGTGCCAGCAGTGACCGGACTAGCGGGGAGACCCAGTACTTC

clone_size: few
d_call: TRBD1
j_call: TRBJ2-7
cdr3_length: 14
v_call: TRBV13
cdr3_aa: CASSPGAGGLPPYF
cdr3_nt: TGTGCCAGCAGTCCCGGGGCAGGGGGCCTTCCACCGTACTTC

clone_size: medium-sized
d_call: -
j_call: TRBJ1-3
cdr3_length: 17
v_call: TRBV7-8
cdr3_aa: CASSQRETQTSGNTIYF
cdr3_nt: TGTGCCAGCAGCCAGAGGGAGACACAGACTTCTGGAAACACCATATATTTT

clone_size: -
d_call: -
j_call: TRBJ1-4
cdr3_length: 14
v_call: TRBV28
cdr3_aa: CASSLGTQAEKLFF
cdr3_nt: TGTGCCAGCAGTCTCGGGACACAGGCTGAAAAACTGTTTTTT

clone_size: -
d_call: -
j_call: TRBJ1-2
cdr3_length: 13
v_call: TRBV6-4
cdr3_aa: CASSEGLAYGYTF
cdr3_nt: TGTGCCAGCAGTGAGGGTCTGGCCTATGGCTACACCTTC

clone_size: -
d_call: -
j_call: TRBJ1-2
cdr3_length: 15
v_call: TRBV5-1
cdr3_aa: CASSSGGGGPLGYTF
cdr3_nt: TGCGCCAGCAGCTCAGGCGGCGGGGGGCCCTTAGGCTACACCTTC

clone_size: -
d_call: TRBD1
j_call: TRBJ1-2
cdr3_length: 12
v_call: TRBV29-1
cdr3_aa: CSVEQGAYGYTF
cdr3_nt: TGCAGCGTCGAACAGGGGGCTTATGGCTACACCTTC

clone_size: few
d_call: TRBD1
j_call: TRBJ2-3
cdr3_length: 16
v_call: TRBV5-1
cdr3_aa: CASSGDRGTRGDTQYF
cdr3_nt: TGCGCCAGCAGCGGCGACAGGGGCACTCGGGGGGATACGCAGTATTTT

clone_size: -
d_call: TRBD1
j_call: TRBJ1-1
cdr3_length: 14
v_call: TRBV6-6
cdr3_aa: CASFSRGGYTEAFF
cdr3_nt: TGTGCCAGTTTCTCCCGAGGGGGCTACACTGAAGCTTTCTTT

clone_size: -
d_call: -
j_call: TRBJ2-6
cdr3_length: 17
v_call: TRBV9
cdr3_aa: CASSENPSSSVANVLTF
cdr3_nt: TGTGCCAGCAGCGAGAACCCGTCTAGTTCTGTGGCCAACGTCCTGACTTTC

clone_size: once
d_call: -
j_call: TRBJ1-1
cdr3_length: 17
v_call: TRBV2
cdr3_aa: CASSQNPGGPRDTEAFF
cdr3_nt: TGTGCCAGCAGCCAAAACCCCGGGGGCCCCAGGGACACTGAAGCTTTCTTT

clone_size: -
d_call: TRBD1
j_call: TRBJ2-3
cdr3_length: 15
v_call: TRBV15
cdr3_aa: CATSRFPGGKDTQYF
cdr3_nt: TGTGCCACCAGCAGATTCCCAGGGGGCAAAGATACGCAGTATTTT

clone_size: once
d_call: -
j_call: TRBJ2-1
cdr3_length: 15
v_call: TRBV5-5
cdr3_aa: CASSLDLSSYNEQFF
cdr3_nt: TGTGCCAGCAGCTTGGACTTGAGCTCCTACAATGAGCAGTTCTTC

clone_size: -
d_call: TRBD1
j_call: TRBJ1-2
cdr3_length: 14
v_call: TRBV30
cdr3_aa: CAWSVAGTGYGYTF
cdr3_nt: TGTGCCTGGAGTGTAGCTGGGACAGGCTATGGCTACACCTTC

clone_size: -
d_call: -
j_call: TRBJ1-4
cdr3_length: 16
v_call: TRBV19
cdr3_aa: CASSPRARPGDEKLFF
cdr3_nt: TGTGCCAGTAGCCCCCGGGCCAGACCTGGTGATGAAAAACTGTTTTTT

clone_size: -
d_call: -
j_call: TRBJ2-5
cdr3_length: 15
v_call: TRBV27
cdr3_aa: CASSLTIEDQETQYF
cdr3_nt: TGTGCCAGCAGTTTGACCATTGAGGATCAAGAGACCCAGTACTTC

clone_size: -
d_call: TRBD2
j_call: TRBJ2-1
cdr3_length: 14
v_call: TRBV2
cdr3_aa: CASSAVAGGVMEFF
cdr3_nt: TGTGCCAGCAGTGCAGTAGCGGGAGGGGTCATGGAGTTCTTC

clone_size: -
d_call: TRBD1
j_call: TRBJ2-7
cdr3_length: 14
v_call: TRBV10-1
cdr3_aa: CASSEVRGQGPQYF
cdr3_nt: TGCGCCAGCAGTGAGGTTAGGGGACAGGGGCCGCAGTACTTC

clone_size: -
d_call: -
j_call: TRBJ2-1
cdr3_length: 14
v_call: TRBV15
cdr3_aa: CATSRDGSYNEQFF
cdr3_nt: TGTGCCACCAGCAGAGATGGGAGTTACAATGAGCAGTTCTTC

clone_size: -
d_call: -
j_call: TRBJ2-1
cdr3_length: 13
v_call: TRBV7-9
cdr3_aa: CASSLAGPDEQFF
cdr3_nt: TGTGCCAGCAGCTTAGCTGGGCCGGACGAGCAGTTCTTC

clone_size: -
d_call: TRBD1
j_call: TRBJ2-1
cdr3_length: 13
v_call: TRBV6-5
cdr3_aa: CASSSGGIGEQFF
cdr3_nt: TGTGCCAGTTCTTCAGGGGGTATCGGTGAGCAGTTCTTC

clone_size: -
d_call: TRBD2
j_call: TRBJ2-7
cdr3_length: 14
v_call: TRBV19
cdr3_aa: CASSIRLAEYEQYF
cdr3_nt: TGTGCCAGTAGTATACGCCTAGCGGAATACGAGCAGTACTTC

clone_size: -
d_call: TRBD2
j_call: TRBJ2-5
cdr3_length: 13
v_call: TRBV2
cdr3_aa: CASSGREGETQYF
cdr3_nt: TGTGCCAGCAGTGGCAGGGAGGGAGAGACCCAGTACTTC

clone_size: few
d_call: -
j_call: TRBJ1-5
cdr3_length: 14
v_call: TRBV30
cdr3_aa: CAWSSQYGNQPQHF
cdr3_nt: TGTGCCTGGAGTTCGCAGTATGGCAATCAGCCCCAGCATTTT

clone_size: once
d_call: -
j_call: TRBJ2-5
cdr3_length: 17
v_call: TRBV21-1
cdr3_aa: CASSTKTSGAYQETQYF
cdr3_nt: TGTGCCAGCAGCACAAAGACTAGCGGGGCTTACCAAGAGACCCAGTACTTC

clone_size: -
d_call: -
j_call: TRBJ2-7
cdr3_length: 16
v_call: TRBV5-1
cdr3_aa: CASSLGVRNRAYEQYF
cdr3_nt: TGCGCCAGCAGCTTGGGGGTCAGGAACCGCGCCTACGAGCAGTACTTC

clone_size: few
d_call: -
j_call: TRBJ2-7
cdr3_length: 11
v_call: TRBV20-1
cdr3_aa: CSASGPLEQYF
cdr3_nt: TGCAGTGCTAGCGGGCCCCTGGAGCAGTACTTC

clone_size: -
d_call: -
j_call: TRBJ1-2
cdr3_length: 9
v_call: TRBV29-1
cdr3_aa: CSVDGGYTF
cdr3_nt: TGCAGCGTTGATGGGGGCTACACCTTC

clone_size: once
d_call: -
j_call: TRBJ2-4
cdr3_length: 15
v_call: TRBV28
cdr3_aa: CASSLTQIAKNIQYF
cdr3_nt: TGTGCCAGCAGTTTAACGCAGATAGCCAAAAACATTCAGTACTTC

clone_size: -
d_call: -
j_call: TRBJ2-2
cdr3_length: 17
v_call: TRBV13
cdr3_aa: CASSLGLGRGNTGELFF
cdr3_nt: TGTGCCAGCAGCTTAGGCCTGGGCAGGGGAAACACCGGGGAGCTGTTTTTT

clone_size: -
d_call: TRBD1
j_call: TRBJ2-7
cdr3_length: 16
v_call: TRBV7-8
cdr3_aa: CASSFRQGGLSYEQYF
cdr3_nt: TGTGCCAGCAGCTTTCGACAGGGGGGCCTCTCCTACGAGCAGTACTTC

clone_size: -
d_call: -
j_call: TRBJ2-1
cdr3_length: 14
v_call: TRBV5-6
cdr3_aa: CASSRLRQFNEQFF
cdr3_nt: TGTGCCAGCAGCCGCTTAAGACAGTTCAATGAGCAGTTCTTC

clone_size: -
d_call: -
j_call: TRBJ2-5
cdr3_length: 13
v_call: TRBV7-5
cdr3_aa: CASLQPGRETQYF
cdr3_nt: TGTGCCAGCCTCCAACCCGGTCGAGAGACCCAGTACTTC

clone_size: few
d_call: -
j_call: TRBJ1-2
cdr3_length: 14
v_call: TRBV28
cdr3_aa: CASSLVWSPGGYTF
cdr3_nt: TGTGCCAGCAGTTTGGTATGGTCACCCGGGGGCTACACCTTC

clone_size: -
d_call: -
j_call: TRBJ1-2
cdr3_length: 13
v_call: TRBV19
cdr3_aa: CASSISGVYGYTF
cdr3_nt: TGTGCCAGTAGTATATCAGGGGTCTATGGCTACACCTTC

clone_size: -
d_call: -
j_call: TRBJ1-1
cdr3_length: 12
v_call: TRBV12-5
cdr3_aa: CASGFLNTEAFF
cdr3_nt: TGTGCTAGTGGTTTTCTGAACACTGAAGCTTTCTTT

clone_size: -
d_call: -
j_call: TRBJ2-1
cdr3_length: 16
v_call: TRBV11-2
cdr3_aa: CASSPGGASSYNEQFF
cdr3_nt: TGTGCCAGCAGCCCCGGCGGGGCCAGCTCCTACAATGAGCAGTTCTTC

clone_size: once
d_call: -
j_call: TRBJ2-6
cdr3_length: 15
v_call: TRBV29-1
cdr3_aa: CSVQDLASGANVLTF
cdr3_nt: TGCAGCGTTCAGGACCTAGCGTCTGGGGCCAACGTCCTGACTTTC

clone_size: -
d_call: TRBD1
j_call: TRBJ2-7
cdr3_length: 14
v_call: TRBV29-1
cdr3_aa: CSVEEGQGAGEQYF
cdr3_nt: TGCAGCGTTGAAGAAGGGCAGGGGGCTGGCGAGCAGTACTTC

clone_size: once
d_call: -
j_call: TRBJ2-1
cdr3_length: 14
v_call: TRBV9
cdr3_aa: CASSGQGKDYEQFF
cdr3_nt: TGTGCCAGCAGCGGCCAGGGGAAAGATTATGAGCAGTTCTTC

clone_size: -
d_call: -
j_call: TRBJ2-5
cdr3_length: 13
v_call: TRBV5-1
cdr3_aa: CASTRALEETQYF
cdr3_nt: TGCGCCAGCACCAGGGCGCTAGAGGAGACCCAGTACTTC

clone_size: -
d_call: TRBD1
j_call: TRBJ1-2
cdr3_length: 16
v_call: TRBV7-9
cdr3_aa: CASSLGQGGRPWGYTF
cdr3_nt: TGTGCCAGCAGCTTGGGCCAGGGGGGGCGCCCTTGGGGCTACACCTTC